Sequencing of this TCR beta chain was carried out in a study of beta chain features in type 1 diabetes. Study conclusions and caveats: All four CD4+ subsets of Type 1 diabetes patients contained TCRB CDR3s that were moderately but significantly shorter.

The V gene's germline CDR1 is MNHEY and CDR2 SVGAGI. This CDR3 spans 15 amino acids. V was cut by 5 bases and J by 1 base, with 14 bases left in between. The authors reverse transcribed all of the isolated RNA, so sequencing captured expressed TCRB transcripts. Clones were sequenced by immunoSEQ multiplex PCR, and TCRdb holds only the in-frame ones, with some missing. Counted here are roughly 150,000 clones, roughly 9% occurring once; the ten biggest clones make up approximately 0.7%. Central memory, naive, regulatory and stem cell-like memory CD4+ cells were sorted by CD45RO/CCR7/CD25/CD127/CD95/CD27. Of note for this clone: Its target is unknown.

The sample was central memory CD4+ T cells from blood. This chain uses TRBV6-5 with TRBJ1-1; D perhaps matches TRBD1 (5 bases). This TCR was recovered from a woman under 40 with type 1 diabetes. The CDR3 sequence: CASSRAWGGNTEAFF. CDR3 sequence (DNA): TGTGCCAGCAGTCGGGCGTGGGGGGGGAACACTGAAGCTTTCTTT.